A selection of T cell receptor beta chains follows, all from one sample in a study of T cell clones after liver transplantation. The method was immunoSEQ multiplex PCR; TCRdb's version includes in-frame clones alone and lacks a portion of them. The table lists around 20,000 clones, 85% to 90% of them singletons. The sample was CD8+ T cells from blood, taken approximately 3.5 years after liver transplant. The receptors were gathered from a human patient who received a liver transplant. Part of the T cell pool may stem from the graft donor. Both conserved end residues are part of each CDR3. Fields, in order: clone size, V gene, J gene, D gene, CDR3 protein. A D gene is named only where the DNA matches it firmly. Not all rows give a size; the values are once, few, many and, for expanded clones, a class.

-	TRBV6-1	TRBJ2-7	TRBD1	CASSEEQGRSYEQYF
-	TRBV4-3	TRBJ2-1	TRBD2	CASSQDVSGGSYNEQFF
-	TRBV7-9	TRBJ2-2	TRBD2	CASSLRQSPSGGNTGELFF
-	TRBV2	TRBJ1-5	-	CASRKDNMDQPQHF
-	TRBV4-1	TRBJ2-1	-	CASSQARLAPFNEQFF
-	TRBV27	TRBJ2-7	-	CASSLTASYEQYF
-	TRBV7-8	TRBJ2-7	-	CASSIETGEYEQYF
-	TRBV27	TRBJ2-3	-	CASSSPLVDTQYF
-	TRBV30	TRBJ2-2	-	CAWSYMGSTGELFF
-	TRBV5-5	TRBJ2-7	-	CASSLGSSYEQYF
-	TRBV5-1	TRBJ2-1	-	CASSHPQGFSYNEQFF
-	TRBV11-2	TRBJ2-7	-	CASGLRGSHEQYF
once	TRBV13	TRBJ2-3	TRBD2	CASSSGGLAGFTDTQYF
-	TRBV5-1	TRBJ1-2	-	CASSLAGVSGYTF
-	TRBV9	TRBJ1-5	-	CASSTTSAQPQHF
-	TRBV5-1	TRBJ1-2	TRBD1	CASSLGQGDYGYTF
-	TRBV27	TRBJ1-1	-	CASTRQGTSTEAFF
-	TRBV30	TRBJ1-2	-	CAWSVARTYGYTF
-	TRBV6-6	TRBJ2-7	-	CASTSLNSPNEQYF
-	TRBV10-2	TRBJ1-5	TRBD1	CASSLTGIYQPQHF
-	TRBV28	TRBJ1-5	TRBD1	CASSPDRDSNQPQHF
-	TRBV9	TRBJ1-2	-	CASSPYSGTMAYGYTF
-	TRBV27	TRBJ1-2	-	CASSLMGAGGYTF
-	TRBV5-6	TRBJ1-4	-	CASSLGAVATNEKLFF
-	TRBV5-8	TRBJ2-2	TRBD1	CASSSYEGARNTGELFF
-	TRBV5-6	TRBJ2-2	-	CASSVIQGGTTTGELFF
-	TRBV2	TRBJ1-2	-	CASSEARGYGYTF
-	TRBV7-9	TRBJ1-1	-	CASSLVKAGDTEAFF